These 17 T cell receptor beta chains originate from one sample sequenced in a study of OX40 agonist ivuxolimab in advanced cancers. Using immunoSEQ multiplex PCR, the repertoire was profiled, and TCRdb retains in-frame clones only, with some absent. The top ten clones hold 4% of a sample with 55,000 to 65,000 clones, 75% to 90% of them seen once. Sequenced material: CD4+ or CD8+ T cells sorted from blood, taken in a trial of the OX40 agonist ivuxolimab. These TCRs come from an adult with an advanced solid tumor such as melanoma, head and neck, liver or kidney cancer.

The genes are TRBV11-2 and TRBJ1-3; D not certain. The CDR3 covers 14 residues. CDR1 is SGHAT and CDR2 is FQNNGV in the germline V gene. The V end lost 6 bases, the J end lost 1 base, and 10 bases lay between the germline ends. CDR3 in amino acids: CASRSPRSGNTIYF. The CDR3 DNA reads as TGTGCCAGCAGGTCCCCGCGGTCTGGAAACACCATATATTTT.

V and J are TRBV7-2 and TRBJ2-7; TRBD2 matches 8 bases. CDR1 SGHTA and CDR2 FQGNSA come from the germline V gene. CDR3 size: 15 residues. J lost 1 base, V lost 6 bases, and 8 bases had no gene match. CDR3 protein: CASRRLSGMSYEQYF. The CDR3 DNA reads TGTGCCAGCAGAAGACTTAGCGGGATGTCCTACGAGCAGTACTTC.

The rearrangement links TRBV19 to TRBJ2-1, with 9 bases lining up with TRBD2. Unmatched junction bases numbered 10, after V lost 3 bases and J lost 7 bases. Germline CDR1 reads LNHDA; CDR2 reads SQIVND (reference sequence). The CDR3 totals 16 residues. In DNA, the CDR3 is TGTGCCAGTAGTATCTTAGCGGGAGAACCGGAGAATGAGCAGTTCTTC. Its protein is CASSILAGEPENEQFF.

The rearrangement uses TRBV9 and TRBJ1-3; maybe TRBD1 (6 bases). Looked up from germline, CDR1 is SGDLS and CDR2 is YYNGEE. This CDR3 spans 14 amino acids. The V end was cut by 3 bases, the J end by 2 bases, with 9 bases between. CDR3 amino acids: CASSGGGAGNTIYF. DNA of the CDR3: TGTGCCAGCAGCGGAGGGGGGGCTGGAAACACCATATATTTT.

CDR3 in amino acids: CASSKEAGGDKSADTQYF. The CDR3, as DNA: TGTGCCAGCAGCAAAGAGGCAGGCGGGGACAAATCCGCAGATACGCAGTATTTT. V is TRBV21-1 and J is TRBJ2-3. TRBV21-1 constitutes a pseudogene. The CDR3 contains 18 residues.

This clone is a singleton in its sample. The DNA for the CDR3 is TGCGCCAGCAGCACCCCGGGACAGGGTCAGGAAAAACTGTTTTTT. It yields the protein CASSTPGQGQEKLFF. The chain carries TRBV4-1 and TRBJ1-4; 9 nucleotides align to TRBD1. V trimming: 5 bases; J trimming: 8 bases; junction bases outside the gene matches: 9. This CDR3 spans 15 amino acids. Germline V gene lookup returns CDR1 MGHRA and CDR2 YSYEKL.

The V and J genes are TRBV7-9 and TRBJ2-1; D is undetermined. Per the germline V gene, CDR1 is SEHNR and CDR2 is FQNEAQ (reference sequence). This CDR3 has 12 amino acids. Deletions cut 4 bases from V and 4 bases from J, with 5 bases between. CDR3 region: CASSSVYNEQFF. CDR3 nucleotides: TGTGCCAGCAGCTCAGTATACAATGAGCAGTTCTTC.

The chain joins TRBV20-1 to TRBJ2-1, with TRBD2 matching 9 bases. CDR1 and CDR2 from the germline V gene are DFQATT and SNEGSKA (reference sequence). The CDR3 runs 11 residues. The CDR3 loop is CGGLAYNEQFF. The CDR3 DNA follows: TGCGGAGGACTAGCGTACAATGAGCAGTTCTTC.

The V and J genes are TRBV10-2 and TRBJ1-6, with no clear D. CDR1 WSHSY and CDR2 SAAADI come from the germline V gene. Trimming stripped 2 bases from V and 7 bases from J, with 6 bases between. The CDR3 totals 13 residues. Here the CDR3 DNA reads TGCGCCAGCAGTGAGGTCAGAAATTCACCCCTCCACTTT. This translates into CASSEVRNSPLHF.

V and J are TRBV27 and TRBJ2-2; tentatively, D is TRBD1 (5 bases). Germline CDR1 reads MNHEY; CDR2 reads SMNVEV (reference sequence). The CDR3 is 15 amino acids. The V end lost 3 bases, the J end lost 3 bases, and 11 bases lay between the germline ends. This chain's CDR3 is CASSFSRVDTGELFF. CDR3 nucleotides: TGTGCCAGCAGTTTTTCCAGGGTTGACACCGGGGAGCTGTTTTTT.

The chain is built from TRBV5-4 and TRBJ1-1, with no clear D. The CDR3 sequence is 13 residues long. Germline loops: CDR1 SGHNT, CDR2 YYREEE (reference sequence). The V gene lost 4 bases and the J gene lost 1 base, with 8 bases spanning the gap. The CDR3 DNA reads TGTGCCAGCAGCACTACTACGAACACTGAAGCTTTCTTT. It yields the protein CASSTTTNTEAFF.

This clone was seen more than once but under ten times. The chain joins TRBV9 to TRBJ2-7, with D unclear. The V and J ends lost 2 bases and 2 bases respectively, with 11 bases between them. There are 14 residues in the CDR3. The germline V gene encodes CDR1 SGDLS and CDR2 YYNGEE. The CDR3 loop is CASSVRYEPYEQYF. CDR3 bases: TGTGCCAGCAGCGTCAGGTATGAACCCTACGAGCAGTACTTC. The whole variable domain, filled in from reference TRBV9 and TRBJ2-7, reads DSGVTQTPKHLITATGQRVTLRCSPRSGDLSVYWYQQSLDQGLQFLIQYYNGEERAKGNILERFSAQQFPDLHSELNLSSLELGDSALYFCASSVRYEPYEQYFGPGTRLTVT.

This clone has a handful of counts. V usage is TRBV29-1 and J usage is TRBJ1-6, with D possibly matching TRBD1 (6 bases). Germline V CDR1 and CDR2: SQVTM, ANQGSEA. The CDR3 has 11 residues. V was cut by 6 bases and J by 7 bases, with 7 bases left in between. CDR3 protein: CSVGQNSPLHF. The DNA for the CDR3 is TGCAGCGTCGGACAGAATTCACCCCTCCACTTT.

The chain uses TRBV12-2 and TRBJ2-1; the table's D call TRBD2 went unverified against the DNA. TRBV12-2 constitutes a pseudogene. There are 15 residues in the CDR3. CDR3 region: CASRLAWEGYNEQFF. CDR3 nucleotide sequence: TGTGCAAGTCGCTTAGCGTGGGAGGGGTACAATGAGCAGTTCTTC.

A single count supports this clone. The V gene is TRBV6-5, the J gene TRBJ1-2; D gene uncertain. The length of the CDR3 is 14 residues. The germline V and J ends were trimmed by 3 bases and 8 bases, with 16 bases remaining between them. Looked up from germline, CDR1 is MNHEY and CDR2 is SVGAGI. The CDR3 is CASSYNSLQLGYTF. In nucleotides, the CDR3 is TGTGCCAGCAGTTATAATAGCCTCCAGTTGGGCTACACCTTC.

The chain employs TRBV6-4 and TRBJ1-5; tentative D call: TRBD1 (5 bases). Germline CDR1 reads MRHNA; CDR2 reads SNTAGT. The germline V and J ends were trimmed by 4 bases and 1 base, with 11 bases remaining between them. The CDR3 runs 15 residues. CDR3 sequence (DNA): TGTGCCAGCAGTGCAGGGTCCGCGAGCAATCAGCCCCAGCATTTT. Translating it yields CASSAGSASNQPQHF.

The CDR3 DNA is TGTGCCAGCAGCCTCCGGACGGACTCACCCCTCCACTTT. Translation: CASSLRTDSPLHF. V is TRBV5-8 and J is TRBJ1-6, with D uncertain. This CDR3 is built from 13 residues. Trimming removed 4 bases from V and 10 bases from J, with 12 bases in between. Germline V gene sequence: CDR1 SGHTS, CDR2 YDEGEE.